In its sample, the clone carrying this TCR beta chain was seen many times. Its antigen remains unknown. A 10-nucleotide random UMI tagged transcripts in template-switch 5'RACE cDNA synthesis. Each CDR3 protein gets one entry after TCRdb re-called the 5' RACE reads with MiXCR. Of tens of thousands of distinct CDR3 sequences in the sample, just under 4% were seen once. The sorted-subset TCR libraries were prepared using some 980,000 CD4+ or CD8+ T cells as the starting material. The data originate from a study of neurological immune-mediated disorders. Study conclusions and caveats: The multiple sclerosis repertoire cluster lacked an association with any feature, whether clinical or MRI.

CDR3 length equals 15 residues. Looked up from germline, CDR1 is SGHTA and CDR2 is FQGNSA. Trimming pared 3 bases from V and 2 bases from J, leaving 10 bases between. Sequencing was done on a sample of CD4+ T cells from blood. The receptor was derived from a woman in her forties with multiple sclerosis. This chain uses TRBV7-2 with TRBJ2-2, with unresolved D. The CDR3 spells CASSFHGGNTGELFF. In nucleotides, the CDR3 is TGTGCCAGCAGCTTCCATGGCGGTAACACCGGGGAGCTGTTTTTT.